The next 26 T cell receptor beta chains were all read from a single sample in a study of cytomegalovirus exposure and HLA in healthy donors. PCR employed 60 Vbeta and 13 Jbeta primers. The data were produced by immunoSEQ multiplex PCR, yet TCRdb's version contains in-frame clones alone and is incomplete. This sample's clone table lists over 100,000 clones. Input material: PBMCs. The receptors stem from a woman between 40 and 50 years old in good health and CMV-seropositive.

The rearrangement joins TRBV28 to TRBJ1-2; D not certain. Germline V lookup: CDR1 MDHEN, CDR2 SYDVKM. V lost 5 bases, J lost 9 bases, and 13 bases lay in between. This CDR3 contains 12 residues. CDR3 in DNA: TGTGCCAGCAGTCCACTCAGGCATAGCTACACCTTC. Translation: CASSPLRHSYTF.

The gene calls are TRBV18 and TRBJ2-6; no clear D gene. Germline V gene lookup returns CDR1 KGHSH and CDR2 LQKENI. The CDR3 has 19 amino acids. Trimming pared 6 bases from V and 0 bases from J, leaving 21 bases between. The CDR3 DNA reads TGTGCCAGCTCTCAGACTCGTTCCGAACTCAGCTCTGGGGCCAACGTCCTGACTTTC. Amino acids: CASSQTRSELSSGANVLTF.

The chain combines TRBV4-3 with TRBJ1-1, with D perhaps TRBD1 (5 bases). This CDR3 spans 13 amino acids. Trimming stripped 2 bases from V and 3 bases from J, with 7 bases between. Germline assignment: CDR1 LGHNA and CDR2 YSLEER. The CDR3 region is CASSQTRDTEAFF. In nucleotides, the CDR3 is TGCGCCAGCAGCCAAACCAGGGACACTGAAGCTTTCTTT.

The chain uses TRBV5-4 and TRBJ2-2, with 8 bases identical to TRBD2. Trimming took 3 bases from V and 5 from J; bases not matched to a gene: 6. The CDR3 sequence is 15 residues long. Germline values: CDR1 SGHNT, CDR2 YYREEE (reference sequence). CDR3 bases: TGTGCCAGCAGCTGGGTAGCGGGAACTACCGGGGAGCTGTTTTTT. Translating it yields CASSWVAGTTGELFF.

The V call is TRBV5-6, the J call TRBJ2-7; 7 bases agree with TRBD2. CDR1 is SGHDT and CDR2 is YYEEEE in the germline V gene. Germline trimming cut 4 bases from V and 3 bases from J; bases unmatched to any gene: 4. The CDR3 has 13 amino acids. For the CDR3, the DNA is TGTGCCAGCAGCATTAGCGGGCGCTACGAGCAGTACTTC. The encoded protein is CASSISGRYEQYF. The full variable domain, with the rest looked up from reference TRBV5-6 and TRBJ2-7, is DAGVTQSPTHLIKTRGQQVTLRCSPKSGHDTVSWYQQALGQGPQFIFQYYEEEERQRGNFPDRFSGHQFPNYSSELNVNALLLGDSALYLCASSISGRYEQYFGPGTRLTVT.

The gene calls are TRBV15 and TRBJ2-3, with D tentatively TRBD2 (7 bases). V was pared by 0 bases and J by 0 bases, with 16 bases between. Germline CDR1 is LNHNV and CDR2 is YYDKDF (reference sequence). The CDR3 sequence is 18 residues long. The DNA for the CDR3 is TGTGCCACCAGCAGAGATGTGGGAGGGGGAATAAGCACAGATACGCAGTATTTT. Translating it yields CATSRDVGGGISTDTQYF.

The gene calls are TRBV29-1 and TRBJ2-7, with D possibly TRBD1 on 5 matching bases. CDR3 size: 13 residues. Trimming shortened V by 4 bases and J by 6 bases, and 16 bases separated the two germline ends. CDR1 is SQVTM and CDR2 is ANQGSEA in the germline V gene. The CDR3: CSVGLGARAEQYF. CDR3 nucleotides: TGCAGCGTTGGCTTAGGGGCTAGAGCCGAGCAGTACTTC.

The J gene is TRBJ2-7, the V gene TRBV9; 8 bases are shared with TRBD1. V lost 2 bases to trimming and J lost 6 bases; unmatched junction nucleotides: 4. Germline V gene sequence: CDR1 SGDLS, CDR2 YYNGEE. The CDR3 is 13 amino acids. In nucleotides, the CDR3 is TGTGCCAGCAGCGTTCCAGGGGGCGGCGAGCAGTACTTC. It is translated as CASSVPGGGEQYF.

This chain connects TRBV27 to TRBJ2-5, with 9 bases matching TRBD1. The germline V gene encodes CDR1 MNHEY and CDR2 SMNVEV (reference sequence). The V and J ends lost 2 bases and 6 bases, in that order; junction bases with no gene match: 1. This CDR3 spans 13 amino acids. The CDR3 spells CASSLGQGQTQYF. In DNA, the CDR3 is TGTGCCAGCAGTTTAGGACAGGGGCAGACCCAGTACTTC.

The chain has TRBV9 and TRBJ1-2; D might be TRBD1 (6 bases). The CDR3 is made up of 16 amino acids. The V gene lost 1 base and the J gene lost 4 bases, with 17 bases spanning the gap. In germline, CDR1 is SGDLS, CDR2 YYNGEE. The CDR3 reads CASSVIPGGVSYGYTF. Here the CDR3 DNA reads TGTGCCAGCAGCGTAATTCCGGGGGGCGTTAGCTATGGCTACACCTTC. Based on the CDR3 plus reference TRBV9 and TRBJ1-2, the full variable domain is DSGVTQTPKHLITATGQRVTLRCSPRSGDLSVYWYQQSLDQGLQFLIQYYNGEERAKGNILERFSAQQFPDLHSELNLSSLELGDSALYFCASSVIPGGVSYGYTFGSGTRLTVV.

The rearrangement joins TRBV2 to TRBJ1-1; unclear D gene. From germline, CDR1 is SNHLY and CDR2 FYNNEI. CDR3 length equals 16 residues. Trimming left V 1 base short and J 3 bases short, with 15 bases between. DNA of the CDR3: TGTGCCAGCAGTGAAGGGGTTTGGGCGAAGGACACTGAAGCTTTCTTT. This gives the protein CASSEGVWAKDTEAFF.

Comments on this clone: The sample carries other DNA sequences with the same CDR3. The gene calls are TRBV29-1 and TRBJ2-7; D remains ambiguous. This CDR3 is built from 11 residues. Germline CDR1 is SQVTM and CDR2 is ANQGSEA. Trimming took off 2 bases at V and 3 bases at J, with 5 bases between the two ends. As DNA, the CDR3 is TGCAGCGTTGAAACGGGCTACGAGCAGTACTTC. Protein product: CSVETGYEQYF.

The chain is built from TRBV2 and TRBJ1-1, with D possibly TRBD1 on 6 matching bases. Germline V gene data show CDR1 as SNHLY and CDR2 as FYNNEI. V dropped 6 bases and J dropped 0 bases, with 11 bases sitting between them. This CDR3 comprises 14 residues. The CDR3 DNA reads TGTGCCAGCAGGGCCGACAGGATGAACACTGAAGCTTTCTTT. It encodes CASRADRMNTEAFF.

V usage is TRBV9 and J usage is TRBJ2-7; 9 bases map to TRBD1. The V and J ends lost 2 bases and 5 bases, in that order; junction bases with no gene match: 5. CDR3 length: 14 residues. Germline CDR1 is SGDLS and CDR2 is YYNGEE. The CDR3 nucleotides read TGTGCCAGCAGCGTGGCGGGACAGGGAGACGAGCAGTACTTC. The encoded protein is CASSVAGQGDEQYF.

The chain couples TRBV30 to TRBJ2-3; 11 bases line up with TRBD2. J was trimmed by 0 bases and V by 5 bases; bases with no gene match: 13. Germline V gene lookup returns CDR1 GTSNPN and CDR2 SVGIG (reference sequence). The CDR3 totals 18 residues. The CDR3 DNA is TGTGCCTGGCATATGACTAGCGGGACGTTCCCTAGCACAGATACGCAGTATTTT. It yields the protein CAWHMTSGTFPSTDTQYF.

The chain combines TRBV15 with TRBJ1-5; 7 nucleotides agree with TRBD1. Looked up from germline, CDR1 is LNHNV and CDR2 is YYDKDF (reference sequence). This CDR3 has 12 amino acids. After removal of 4 bases from V and 6 bases from J, the junction contained 0 bases not matched to a gene. CDR3 DNA sequence: TGTGCCACCAGCAAGGGGGCTCAGCCCCAGCATTTT. This sequence encodes CATSKGAQPQHF.

The gene calls are TRBV6-1 and TRBJ1-3, with TRBD1 matching 8 bases. Unmatched junction bases numbered 4, after V lost 5 bases and J lost 1 base. The CDR3 is 15 residues long. Germline-derived CDR1 and CDR2 are MNHNS and SASEGT. CDR3 in amino acids: CASSLQGASGNTIYF. CDR3 in DNA: TGTGCCAGCAGTTTGCAGGGGGCTTCTGGAAACACCATATATTTT.

This sequence joins TRBV30 and TRBJ2-7; tentatively, D is TRBD1 (7 bases). This CDR3 has 13 residues. Germline V CDR1 and CDR2: GTSNPN, SVGIG (reference sequence). V lost 3 bases to trimming and J lost 5 bases, with 14 bases between them. The CDR3 sequence is CAWRQGEVHEQYF. CDR3 DNA sequence: TGTGCCTGGAGGCAGGGGGAGGTCCACGAGCAGTACTTC.

This chain uses TRBV6-5 with TRBJ1-2; 9 positions agree with TRBD1. V trimming: 7 bases; J trimming: 7 bases; junction bases outside the gene matches: 7. The CDR3 spans 13 residues. Germline CDR1 is MNHEY and CDR2 is SVGAGI. The CDR3 spells CASTRQGGGGYTF. CDR3 sequence (DNA): TGTGCCAGCACTAGACAGGGGGGTGGTGGCTACACCTTC.

The chain links TRBV7-9 to TRBJ1-3; D unresolved. Germline V gene sequence: CDR1 SEHNR, CDR2 FQNEAQ (reference sequence). The CDR3 is made up of 16 amino acids. Trimming cost V 0 bases and J 3 bases, with 12 bases left between them. For the CDR3, the DNA is TGTGCCAGCAGCTTAGCGGCGGGATTCGGTGGAAACACCATATATTTT. It specifies CASSLAAGFGGNTIYF.

The V gene is TRBV20-1, the J gene TRBJ1-1, with D possibly being TRBD1 (5 bases). CDR3 length equals 10 residues. Germline V gene sequence: CDR1 DFQATT, CDR2 SNEGSKA (reference sequence). V lost 3 bases and J 8 bases, leaving 7 bases between the germline ends. The CDR3 DNA follows: TGCAGTGCTAGTTACAGGGAAGCTTTCTTT. Its protein product is CSASYREAFF.

The chain is built from TRBV28 and TRBJ1-2; D might be TRBD1 (5 bases). Germline V gene lookup returns CDR1 MDHEN and CDR2 SYDVKM. The CDR3 is made up of 14 amino acids. V was cut by 3 bases and J by 8 bases, with 16 bases left in between. Here the CDR3 reads CASSFITGPRGYTF. The CDR3 DNA reads as TGTGCCAGCAGTTTCATCACAGGCCCCAGGGGCTACACCTTC.

The chain links TRBV14 to TRBJ2-1, with a tentative D call TRBD2 (5 bases). Trimming shortened V by 2 bases and J by 0 bases, and 8 bases separated the two germline ends. Germline lookup yields CDR1 SGHDN and CDR2 FVKESK. The CDR3 length is 15 residues. CDR3 nucleotide sequence: TGTGCCAGCAGCCAATTGGGGAGCTCCTACAATGAGCAGTTCTTC. This translates into CASSQLGSSYNEQFF. The full variable domain, rest sourced from reference TRBV14 and TRBJ2-1, is EAGVTQFPSHSVIEKGQTVTLRCDPISGHDNLYWYRRVMGKEIKFLLHFVKESKQDESGMPNNRFLAERTGGTYSTLKVQPAELEDSGVYFCASSQLGSSYNEQFFGPGTRLTVL.

The rearrangement uses TRBV25-1 and TRBJ2-1, with TRBD1 identical over 10 bases. Germline V gene data show CDR1 as MGHDK and CDR2 as SYGVNS. The CDR3 spans 15 residues. The trim removed 2 bases at V and 6 bases at J, leaving 4 bases unmatched. For the CDR3, the DNA is TGTGCCAGCAGTGAAGGGACAGGGGACATCAATGAGCAGTTCTTC. The encoded protein is CASSEGTGDINEQFF.

V is TRBV7-9 and J is TRBJ2-1; TRBD2 matches at 11 bases. Germline V gene sequence: CDR1 SEHNR, CDR2 FQNEAQ (reference sequence). The CDR3 covers 18 residues. V lost 5 bases, J lost 1 base, and 10 bases stayed unmatched. The DNA for the CDR3 is TGTGCCAGCAGCGTCCACGGAACTAGCGGGAGTTCCTACAATGAGCAGTTCTTC. It is translated as CASSVHGTSGSSYNEQFF.

This chain links TRBV11-3 with TRBJ2-1; D possibly corresponds to TRBD1 (6 bases). CDR1 and CDR2 (germline): SGHNT, YENEEA. The CDR3 consists of 13 residues. The V gene lost 4 bases and the J gene lost 5 bases, with 9 bases spanning the gap. The CDR3 nucleotides read TGTGCCAGCAGCTCCAGGGGCCACAATGAGCAGTTCTTC. This gives the protein CASSSRGHNEQFF.